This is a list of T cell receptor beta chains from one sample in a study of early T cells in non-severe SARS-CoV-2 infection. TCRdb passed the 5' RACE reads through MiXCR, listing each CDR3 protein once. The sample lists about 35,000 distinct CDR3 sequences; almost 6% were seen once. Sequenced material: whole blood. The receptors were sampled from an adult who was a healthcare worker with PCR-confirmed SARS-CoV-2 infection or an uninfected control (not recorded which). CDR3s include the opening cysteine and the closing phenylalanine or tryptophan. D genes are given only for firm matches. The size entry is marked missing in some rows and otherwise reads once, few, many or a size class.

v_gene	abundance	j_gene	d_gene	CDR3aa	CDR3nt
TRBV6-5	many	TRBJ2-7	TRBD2	CASSYGGAGGSYEQYF	TGTGCCAGCAGTTACGGCGGGGCGGGGGGTTCCTACGAGCAGTACTTC
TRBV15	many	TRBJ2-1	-	CATSRVGEKIYNEQFF	TGTGCCACCAGCAGAGTAGGAGAGAAAATTTACAATGAGCAGTTCTTC
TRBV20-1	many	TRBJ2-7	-	CSARKDQGTVDEQYF	TGCAGTGCTCGCAAAGACCAGGGCACCGTGGACGAGCAGTACTTC
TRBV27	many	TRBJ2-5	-	CASSLRRGAETQYF	TGTGCCAGCAGTTTAAGGAGGGGGGCGGAGACCCAGTACTTC
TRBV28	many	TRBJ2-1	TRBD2	CASNPAGLAANEQFF	TGTGCCAGCAACCCCGCTGGACTAGCGGCCAATGAGCAGTTCTTC
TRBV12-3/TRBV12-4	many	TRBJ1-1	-	CASSPATVNTEAFF	TGTGCCAGCAGTCCCGCGACGGTGAACACTGAAGCTTTCTTT
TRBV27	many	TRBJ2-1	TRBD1	CASSSYIGQVWNEQFF	TGTGCCAGCAGTTCCTACATTGGACAGGTTTGGAATGAGCAGTTCTTC
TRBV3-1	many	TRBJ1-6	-	CASSSHRVQSPLHF	TGTGCCAGCAGCTCACACAGGGTGCAATCACCCCTCCACTTT
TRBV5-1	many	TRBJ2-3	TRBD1	CASSYATGRSTDTQYF	TGCGCCAGCAGCTACGCGACAGGGCGCTCCACAGATACGCAGTATTTT
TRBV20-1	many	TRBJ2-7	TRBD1	CSARTGVHEQYF	TGCAGTGCACGGACAGGGGTACACGAGCAGTACTTC
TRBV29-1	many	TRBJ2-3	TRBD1	CSVRTGATDTQYF	TGCAGCGTCAGGACAGGGGCCACAGATACGCAGTATTTT
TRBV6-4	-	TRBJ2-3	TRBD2	CASKEIAGGDTQYF	TGTGCGAGCAAGGAAATAGCGGGAGGAGATACGCAGTATTTT
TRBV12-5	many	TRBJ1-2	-	CASGWAYESDRDVYGYTF	TGTGCTAGTGGTTGGGCATACGAGTCGGACCGCGATGTCTATGGCTACACCTTC
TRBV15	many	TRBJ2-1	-	CATSRDGPSSPYNEQFF	TGTGCCACCAGCAGAGATGGGCCTAGCTCTCCCTACAATGAGCAGTTCTTC
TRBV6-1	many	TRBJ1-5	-	CASSATGYSNQPQHF	TGTGCCAGCAGCGCGACAGGTTATAGCAATCAGCCCCAGCATTTT
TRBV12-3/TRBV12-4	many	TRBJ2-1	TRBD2	CASIPRLAQPQEQFF	TGTGCCAGCATTCCCCGACTAGCGCAGCCTCAGGAGCAGTTCTTC
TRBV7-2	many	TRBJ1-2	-	CASSLRLGGTNYGYTF	TGTGCCAGCAGCCTGAGGCTGGGGGGGACTAACTATGGCTACACCTTC
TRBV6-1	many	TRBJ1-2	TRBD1	CASTPGQDLAFYGYTF	TGTGCCAGCACACCGGGACAGGACTTAGCTTTTTATGGCTACACCTTC
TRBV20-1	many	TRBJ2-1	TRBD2	CSARDLGLDKNEQFF	TGCAGTGCTAGAGATCTGGGACTAGATAAGAATGAGCAGTTCTTC
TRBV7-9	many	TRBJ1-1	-	CASSQPIGGANTEAFF	TGTGCCAGCAGCCAACCCATAGGGGGGGCGAACACTGAAGCTTTCTTT
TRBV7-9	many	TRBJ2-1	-	CASSLESRVDEQFF	TGTGCCAGCAGCTTAGAGTCGAGGGTCGATGAGCAGTTCTTC
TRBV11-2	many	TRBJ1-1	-	CASSPGTKNTEAFF	TGTGCCAGCAGCCCGGGGACGAAGAACACTGAAGCTTTCTTT
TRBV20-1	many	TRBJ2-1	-	CSVSEQFF	TGCAGTGTAAGTGAGCAGTTCTTC
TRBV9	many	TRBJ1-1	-	CASSVAAVNTEAFF	TGTGCCAGCAGCGTAGCAGCAGTGAACACTGAAGCTTTCTTT
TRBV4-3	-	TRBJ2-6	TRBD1	CASSQDQGAFGANVLTF	TGCGCCAGCAGCCAAGACCAGGGGGCCTTTGGGGCCAACGTCCTGACTTTC
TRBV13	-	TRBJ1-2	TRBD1	CASSTRTGPNYGYTF	TGTGCCAGCAGCACACGGACAGGGCCTAACTATGGCTACACCTTC
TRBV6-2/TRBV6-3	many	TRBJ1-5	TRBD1	CASGTGGSQPQHF	TGTGCCAGCGGGACAGGGGGCAGTCAGCCCCAGCATTTT
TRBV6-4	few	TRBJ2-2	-	CASSLSIGSNTGELFF	TGTGCCAGCAGCCTCTCCATTGGCTCGAACACCGGGGAGCTGTTTTTT
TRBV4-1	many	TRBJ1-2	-	CASSQPTGTLYGYTF	TGCGCCAGCAGCCAACCTACCGGGACACTTTATGGCTACACCTTC
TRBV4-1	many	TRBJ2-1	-	CASSQREETSYNEQFF	TGCGCCAGCAGCCAAAGGGAGGAGACATCCTACAATGAGCAGTTCTTC
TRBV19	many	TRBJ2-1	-	CASSRRDEQFF	TGTGCCAGTAGCCGCCGGGATGAGCAGTTCTTC
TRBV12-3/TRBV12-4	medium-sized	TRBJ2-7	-	CASTGRRGRGEQYF	TGTGCCAGCACCGGAAGGCGGGGCCGGGGCGAGCAGTACTTC
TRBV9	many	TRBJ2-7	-	CASSVEGTPGYEQYF	TGTGCCAGCAGCGTAGAAGGGACGCCCGGCTACGAGCAGTACTTC
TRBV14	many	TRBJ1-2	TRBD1	CASSPGTVYGYTF	TGTGCCAGCAGCCCCGGGACAGTGTATGGCTACACCTTC
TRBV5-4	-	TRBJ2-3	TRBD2	CASSLASSGGARTQYF	TGTGCCAGCAGCTTGGCCTCTAGCGGGGGCGCGCGTACGCAGTATTTT
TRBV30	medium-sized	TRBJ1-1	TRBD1	CAWSVSRQGKMNTEAFF	TGTGCCTGGAGTGTATCCCGACAGGGTAAAATGAACACTGAAGCTTTCTTT
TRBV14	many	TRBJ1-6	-	CASSQSLNSPLHF	TGTGCCAGCAGCCAGTCTCTGAATTCACCCCTCCACTTT
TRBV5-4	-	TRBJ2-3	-	CASSANGIVADTQYF	TGTGCCAGCAGCGCAAACGGTATCGTGGCAGATACGCAGTATTTT
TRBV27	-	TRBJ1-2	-	CASRKGQPYGYTF	TGTGCCAGCAGAAAAGGGCAGCCCTATGGCTACACCTTC
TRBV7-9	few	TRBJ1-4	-	CAGSLPRREVEKLFF	TGTGCCGGCAGCTTACCACGCAGGGAAGTTGAAAAACTGTTTTTT
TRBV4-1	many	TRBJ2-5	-	CASSQERSGWVRETQYF	TGCGCCAGCAGCCAAGAAAGAAGTGGCTGGGTTCGGGAGACCCAGTACTTC
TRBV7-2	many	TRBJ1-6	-	CASSLGDRRFSSYNSPLHF	TGTGCCAGCAGCTTAGGGGACCGACGTTTTAGCTCCTATAATTCACCCCTCCACTTT
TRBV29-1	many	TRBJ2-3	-	CSVGGREGTDTQYF	TGCAGCGTTGGTGGCAGGGAAGGTACAGATACGCAGTATTTT
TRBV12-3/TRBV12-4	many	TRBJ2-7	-	CASTDAGAVQYF	TGTGCCAGTACGGATGCAGGGGCCGTGCAGTACTTC
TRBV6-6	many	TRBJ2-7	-	CASSIQQGPYEQYF	TGTGCCAGCAGTATCCAACAGGGACCCTACGAGCAGTACTTC
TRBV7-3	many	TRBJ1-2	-	CASSLRVPPNYGYTF	TGTGCCAGCAGCTTACGGGTACCCCCCAACTATGGCTACACCTTC